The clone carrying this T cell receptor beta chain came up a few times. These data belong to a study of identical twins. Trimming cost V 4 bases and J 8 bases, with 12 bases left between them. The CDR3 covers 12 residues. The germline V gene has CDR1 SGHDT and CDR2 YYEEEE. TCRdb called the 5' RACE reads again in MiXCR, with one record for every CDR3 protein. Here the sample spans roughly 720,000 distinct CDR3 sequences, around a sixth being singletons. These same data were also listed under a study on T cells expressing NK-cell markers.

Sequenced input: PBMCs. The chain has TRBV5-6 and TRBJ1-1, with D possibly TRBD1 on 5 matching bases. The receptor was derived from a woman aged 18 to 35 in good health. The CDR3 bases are TGTGCCAGCAGCCCAGCAGGGAGAGAAGCTTTCTTT. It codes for CASSPAGREAFF.